This T cell receptor (beta chain) was sequenced for a study of response to subunit inactivated influenza vaccine. Whole-study results and caveats: A suggestion made by the authors is that each seasonal influenza vaccination recruits few new T cells.

This CDR3 is built from 16 residues. V trimming: 7 bases; J trimming: 5 bases; junction bases outside the gene matches: 12. Germline-derived CDR1 and CDR2 are KGHDR and SFDVKD. The sample holds many counts of this clonotype. The antigen is not known. MiXCR was run by TCRdb on the RT-PCR reads, yielding one entry per CDR3 protein. The repertoire consists of 300,000 to 350,000 distinct CDR3 sequences, with 22% occurring once and the leading ten covering approximately 10%. The J gene is TRBJ2-1, the V gene TRBV24-1; TRBD1 matches 8 bases. Sequences were derived from PBMCs from blood, sampled about 20 months after vaccination. The TCR sequence derives from a man between 45 and 75 years old who received an inactivated influenza vaccine. As DNA, the CDR3 is TGTGCCACCAGCTCAATCCGGGACAGGTCCGACAATGAGCAGTTCTTC. It yields the protein CATSSIRDRSDNEQFF.